Shown below are 3 T cell receptor beta chains from a single sample sequenced in a study of CD8 T cells in ankylosing spondylitis. Using its own MiXCR run on the 5' RACE reads, TCRdb lists one record per CDR3 protein. Seen here are around 100,000 distinct CDR3 sequences, less than 25% observed once, and the top ten hold roughly 12%. The material sequenced was synovial fluid, either unsorted or a sorted T cell fraction (not recorded which). These receptor sequences come from a male donor with ankylosing spondylitis.

The J gene is TRBJ2-3, the V gene TRBV3-1; D might be TRBD2 (6 bases). CDR3 length: 16 amino acids. The germline gives CDR1 LGHDT, CDR2 YNNKEL (reference sequence). Trimming left V 5 bases short and J 6 bases short, with 21 bases between. CDR3 coding DNA: TGTGCCAGCAGCGAAAGGGGACTCGGAACAGACGATACGCAGTATTTT. This sequence encodes CASSERGLGTDDTQYF.

The chain links TRBV5-6 to TRBJ2-2; the match to TRBD2 covers 7 bases. The CDR3 covers 15 residues. Germline V gene sequence: CDR1 SGHDT, CDR2 YYEEEE. Germline trimming cut 5 bases from V and 3 bases from J; bases unmatched to any gene: 7. Here the CDR3 DNA reads TGTGCCAGCAGGTCTCTAGCGGTCTACACCGGGGAGCTGTTTTTT. Translated: CASRSLAVYTGELFF.

The table lists this clonotype with a few counts. The genes are TRBV5-1 and TRBJ1-6, with a possible D match to TRBD1 (5 bases). V dropped 0 bases and J dropped 7 bases, with 11 bases sitting between them. Germline CDR1 and CDR2: SGHRS and YFSETQ. The CDR3 totals 15 residues. CDR3 coding DNA: TGCGCCAGCAGCTTGGGGGACGGTGGGAATTCACCCCTCCACTTT. Translating gives CASSLGDGGNSPLHF. The variable domain in full, with the rest retrieved from reference TRBV5-1 and TRBJ1-6, is KAGVTQTPRYLIKTRGQQVTLSCSPISGHRSVSWYQQTPGQGLQFLFEYFSETQRNKGNFPGRFSGRQFSNSRSEMNVSTLELGDSALYLCASSLGDGGNSPLHFGNGTRLTVT.